This T cell receptor beta chain was found in a study of T cell changes during pregnancy in multiple sclerosis. This CDR3 contains 16 residues. The germline V and J ends were trimmed by 2 bases and 4 bases, with 17 bases remaining between them. Germline CDR1 and CDR2: LGHNA and YSLEER. Method: immunoSEQ multiplex PCR; TCRdb's copy keeps in-frame clones and lacks some. The data hold some 77,000 clones, with over 85% observed a single time. The sequence came from a female donor in good health, enrolled as a control in a pregnancy study. This sequence joins TRBV4-3 and TRBJ1-2; no reliable D call. The sequences come from peripheral blood, collected in the second trimester of pregnancy. The DNA for the CDR3 is TGCGCCAGCAGCCAAAGAGAGGTCTCCCCATTCTATGGCTACACCTTC. Protein product: CASSQREVSPFYGYTF.